The clone carrying this T cell receptor (beta chain) was seen more than once but under ten times. Its target is unknown. The data derive from a study of CD8 T cells in ankylosing spondylitis. CDR3 size: 13 residues. The V gene's germline CDR1 is SNHLY and CDR2 FYNNEI. V gave up 7 bases and J gave up 9 bases; unmatched junction bases: 8. From the 5' RACE reads, TCRdb called clonotypes with MiXCR, one entry per CDR3 protein. This table holds approximately 400,000 distinct CDR3 sequences, 25% to 30% found once. Study-wide results and limits: It appeared that ankylosing spondylitis blood was characterized by a TCR beta motif of roughly 8 highly homologous variants.

Sequenced material: blood, either unsorted or a sorted T cell fraction (not recorded which). The chain joins TRBV2 to TRBJ2-1; 8 bases are shared with TRBD1. This TCR was recovered from a male donor with ankylosing spondylitis. The CDR3 spells CASTQGARAEQFF. The CDR3 bases are TGTGCCAGCACCCAGGGGGCTAGGGCTGAGCAGTTCTTC.